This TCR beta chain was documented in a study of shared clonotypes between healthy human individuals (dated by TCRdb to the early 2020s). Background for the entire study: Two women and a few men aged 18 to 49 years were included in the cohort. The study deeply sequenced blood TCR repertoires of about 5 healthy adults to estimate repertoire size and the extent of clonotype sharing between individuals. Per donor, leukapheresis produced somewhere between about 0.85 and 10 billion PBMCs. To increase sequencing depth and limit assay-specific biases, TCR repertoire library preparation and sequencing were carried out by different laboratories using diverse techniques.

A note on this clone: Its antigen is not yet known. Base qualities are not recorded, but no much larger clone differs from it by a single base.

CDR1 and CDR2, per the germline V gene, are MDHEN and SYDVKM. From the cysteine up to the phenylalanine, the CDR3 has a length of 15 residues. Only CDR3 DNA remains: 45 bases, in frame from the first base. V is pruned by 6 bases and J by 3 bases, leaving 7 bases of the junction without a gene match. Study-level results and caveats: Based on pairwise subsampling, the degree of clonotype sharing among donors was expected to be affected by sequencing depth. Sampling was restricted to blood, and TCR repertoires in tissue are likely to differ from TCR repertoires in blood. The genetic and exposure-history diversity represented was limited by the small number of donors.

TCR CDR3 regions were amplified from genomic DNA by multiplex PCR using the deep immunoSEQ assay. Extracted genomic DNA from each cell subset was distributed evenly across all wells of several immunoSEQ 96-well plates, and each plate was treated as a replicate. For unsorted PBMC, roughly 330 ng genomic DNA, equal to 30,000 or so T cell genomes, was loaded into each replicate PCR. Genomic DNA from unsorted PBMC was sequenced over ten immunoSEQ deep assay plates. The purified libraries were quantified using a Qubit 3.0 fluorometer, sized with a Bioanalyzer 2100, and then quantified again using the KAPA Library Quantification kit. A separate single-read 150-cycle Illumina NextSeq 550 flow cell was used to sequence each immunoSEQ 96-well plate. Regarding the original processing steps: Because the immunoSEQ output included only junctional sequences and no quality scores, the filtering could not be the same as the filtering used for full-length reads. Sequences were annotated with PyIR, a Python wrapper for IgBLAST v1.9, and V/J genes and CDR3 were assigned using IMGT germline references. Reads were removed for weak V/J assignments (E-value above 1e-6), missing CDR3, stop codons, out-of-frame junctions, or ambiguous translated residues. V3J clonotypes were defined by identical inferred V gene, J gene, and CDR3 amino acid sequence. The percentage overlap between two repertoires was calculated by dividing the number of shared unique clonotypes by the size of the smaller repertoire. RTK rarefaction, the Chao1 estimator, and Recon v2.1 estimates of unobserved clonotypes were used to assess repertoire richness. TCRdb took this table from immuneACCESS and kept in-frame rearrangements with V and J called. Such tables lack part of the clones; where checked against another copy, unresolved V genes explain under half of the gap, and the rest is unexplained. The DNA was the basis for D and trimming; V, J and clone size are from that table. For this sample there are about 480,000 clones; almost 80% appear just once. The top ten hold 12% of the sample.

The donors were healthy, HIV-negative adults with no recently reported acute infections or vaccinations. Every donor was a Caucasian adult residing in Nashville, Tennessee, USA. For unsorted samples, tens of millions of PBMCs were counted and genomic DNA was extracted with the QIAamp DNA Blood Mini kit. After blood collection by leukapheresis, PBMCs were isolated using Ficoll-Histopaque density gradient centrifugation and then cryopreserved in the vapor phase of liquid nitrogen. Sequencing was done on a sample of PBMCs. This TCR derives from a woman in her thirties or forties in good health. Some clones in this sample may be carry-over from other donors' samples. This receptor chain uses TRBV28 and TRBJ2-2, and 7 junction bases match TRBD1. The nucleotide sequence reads TGTGCCAGCAGCCTCCTCCAGGGGGACACCGGGGAGCTGTTTTTT. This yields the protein CASSLLQGDTGELFF.